This TCR beta chain was obtained from a study of blood T cells in healthy people across ages. PCR was performed a second time for 7 to 11 cycles using a sample-barcoded 5' primer and a J-beta primer mix. In TCRdb, the 5' RACE reads were re-called with MiXCR into one record per CDR3 protein. The sample has about 1.8 million distinct CDR3 sequences, just under 50% seen once; the top ten hold approximately 2.1%. Trimming at V came to 5 bases and at J to 1 base, leaving 7 bases not matched to a gene. Germline assignment: CDR1 SGHVS and CDR2 FQNEAQ. The CDR3 contains 16 residues. Sequenced material: blood. The V gene is TRBV7-8, the J gene TRBJ2-1; 8 positions match TRBD1. This TCR came from a woman aged 40 to 50 in good health. CDR3 nucleotides: TGTGCCAGCAGCCCGTCGACAGGGGCTTCCTACAATGAGCAGTTCTTC. Residues: CASSPSTGASYNEQFF.